Below are 32 T cell receptor beta chains sequenced from a single sample in a study of PD-L1 blockade in urothelial cancer. Here immunoSEQ multiplex PCR was the method, and the copy in TCRdb shows in-frame clones only, minus some. Of 50,000 to 65,000 clones in the sample, around 81% were seen once. This sample's time point: pretreatment peripheral blood. Sequencing used PBMCs, obtained around atezolizumab (anti-PD-L1) treatment. The receptor source for this set is a man in his 70s with urothelial cancer.

V is TRBV10-3 and J is TRBJ2-5; 12 bases map to TRBD2. This CDR3 is built from 16 residues. From germline, CDR1 is ENHRY and CDR2 SYGVKD. With 5 bases clipped from V and 5 bases from J, the junction kept 9 bases outside the gene matches. The CDR3 DNA reads as TGTGCCATCAGTCGGACTAGCGGGACGGGGGGGGAGACCCAGTACTTC. Translation: CAISRTSGTGGETQYF.

This chain links TRBV25-1 with TRBJ1-4, with D perhaps TRBD1 (5 bases). Germline V gene sequence: CDR1 MGHDK, CDR2 SYGVNS. The CDR3 loop spans 15 amino acids. V lost 3 bases and J 7 bases, leaving 15 bases between the germline ends. CDR3 protein: CASSDPGLHAEKLFF. The CDR3 DNA follows: TGTGCCAGCAGTGACCCAGGGCTTCATGCTGAAAAACTGTTTTTT.

The chain has TRBV6-6 and TRBJ1-1; 7 bases line up with TRBD1. The V gene end was trimmed by 7 bases and the J gene end by 2 bases; junction bases not matched to a gene: 7. CDR1 MNHNY and CDR2 SVGAGI come from the germline V gene (reference sequence). The CDR3 consists of 14 residues. CDR3 DNA sequence: TGTGCCAGCACCGCCCCAGGGGGAAACACTGAAGCTTTCTTT. This encodes CASTAPGGNTEAFF.

The DNA for the CDR3 is TGTGCCAGCAGTGTTCAGGGATGGGCGAATGAAAAACTGTTTTTT. Protein sequence: CASSVQGWANEKLFF. The chain has TRBV2 and TRBJ1-4; the D gene is possibly TRBD1 (5 bases). This CDR3 has 15 residues. Germline V gives CDR1 SNHLY, CDR2 FYNNEI. The V and J ends lost 4 bases and 5 bases respectively, with 14 bases between them. The full variable domain, in which reference TRBV2 and TRBJ1-4 provide the parts outside the CDR3, is EPEVTQTPSHQVTQMGQEVILRCVPISNHLYFYWYRQILGQKVEFLVSFYNNEISEKSEIFDDQFSVERPDGSNFTLKIRSTKLEDSAMYFCASSVQGWANEKLFFGSGTQLSVL.

This clone was recorded only once. V is TRBV11-2 and J is TRBJ1-4; D may be TRBD1 (6 bases). The CDR3 runs 16 residues. V lost 5 bases and J 8 bases, leaving 21 bases between the germline ends. Germline assignment: CDR1 SGHAT and CDR2 FQNNGV. CDR3 region: CASSQPGASSREKLFF. DNA of the CDR3: TGTGCCAGCAGCCAACCAGGGGCCTCAAGCAGGGAAAAACTGTTTTTT.

The chain combines TRBV18 with TRBJ1-5, with 10 bases that match TRBD1. The germline gives CDR1 KGHSH, CDR2 LQKENI. Trimming cost V 0 bases and J 2 bases; bases outside gene matches: 1. This CDR3 is built from 16 residues. In DNA form, the CDR3 reads TGTGCCAGCTCACCACCCGGGACAGGGGGCAATCAGCCCCAGCATTTT. This encodes CASSPPGTGGNQPQHF.

The chain couples TRBV6-5 to TRBJ2-1; D might be TRBD2 (6 bases). Germline assignment: CDR1 MNHEY and CDR2 SVGAGI. This CDR3 has 12 residues. Trimming pared 8 bases from V and 4 bases from J, leaving 9 bases between. The CDR3 loop is CASLGRYNEQFF. The CDR3 nucleotides are TGTGCCAGCCTAGGGAGGTACAATGAGCAGTTCTTC.

In nucleotides, the CDR3 is TGCGCCAGCAGCTCCGACAGGGAGACCTACAATGAGCAGTTCTTC. Its protein is CASSSDRETYNEQFF. The chain combines TRBV5-1 with TRBJ2-1, with 7 bases identical to TRBD1. The V gene's germline CDR1 is SGHRS and CDR2 YFSETQ. J gave up 2 bases and V 3 bases, and 5 bases lay outside the gene matches. The CDR3 consists of 15 residues. Supplemented by reference TRBV5-1 and TRBJ2-1, the full variable domain reads KAGVTQTPRYLIKTRGQQVTLSCSPISGHRSVSWYQQTPGQGLQFLFEYFSETQRNKGNFPGRFSGRQFSNSRSEMNVSTLELGDSALYLCASSSDRETYNEQFFGPGTRLTVL.

V is TRBV29-1 and J is TRBJ1-3, with 9 bases that match TRBD1. Germline values: CDR1 SQVTM, CDR2 ANQGSEA. Trimming cost V 3 bases and J 4 bases; bases outside gene matches: 1. The CDR3 runs 13 residues. CDR3 sequence reads: CSVETGGGNTIYF. The CDR3 DNA sequence: TGCAGCGTTGAGACAGGGGGGGGAAACACCATATATTTT. The whole variable domain, remainder taken from reference TRBV29-1 and TRBJ1-3, is SAVISQKPSRDICQRGTSLTIQCQVDSQVTMMFWYRQQPGQSLTLIATANQGSEATYESGFVIDKFPISRPNLTFSTLTVSNMSPEDSSIYLCSVETGGGNTIYFGEGSWLTVV.

This clone has only a few counts. The chain employs TRBV30 and TRBJ1-1; maybe TRBD1 (6 bases). V was clipped by 0 bases and J by 0 bases, with 8 bases between them. This CDR3 has 14 residues. Germline V gene sequence: CDR1 GTSNPN, CDR2 SVGIG (reference sequence). CDR3 in DNA: TGTGCCTGGAGTGTAGGACAGTTGAACACTGAAGCTTTCTTT. Its protein product is CAWSVGQLNTEAFF. Drawing the rest from reference TRBV30 and TRBJ1-1, the complete variable domain is SQTIHQWPATLVQPVGSPLSLECTVEGTSNPNLYWYRQAAGRGLQLLFYSVGIGQISSEVPQNLSASRPQDRQFILSSKKLLLSDSGFYLCAWSVGQLNTEAFFGQGTRLTVV.

This clone was seen a single time. The V call is TRBV27, the J call TRBJ1-6; TRBD1 aligns across 10 bases. Trimming took 3 bases from V and 0 from J; bases not matched to a gene: 5. Germline V CDR1 and CDR2: MNHEY, SMNVEV (reference sequence). The CDR3 loop spans 18 amino acids. The CDR3 DNA follows: TGTGCCAGCAGTTTCTCCCGGGACAGGGGCTCCTATAATTCACCCCTCCACTTT. Amino acids: CASSFSRDRGSYNSPLHF.

The rearrangement joins TRBV7-9 to TRBJ2-7; 8 bases line up with TRBD2. V lost 2 bases and J lost 4; bases outside the gene matches: 4. Germline V gives CDR1 SEHNR, CDR2 FQNEAQ (reference sequence). The CDR3 consists of 14 residues. In nucleotides, the CDR3 is TGTGCCAGCAGCTTAAGTAGCGGGACGTACGAGCAGTACTTC. It is translated as CASSLSSGTYEQYF.

The V and J genes are TRBV5-1 and TRBJ1-4, with 9 nucleotides matching TRBD1. The trim removed 4 bases at V and 8 bases at J, leaving 6 bases unmatched. CDR3 length: 14 amino acids. CDR1 and CDR2 from the germline V gene are SGHRS and YFSETQ. The CDR3 protein is CASSPGTGKEKLFF. CDR3 nucleotide sequence: TGCGCCAGCAGCCCCGGGACAGGGAAGGAAAAACTGTTTTTT.

The CDR3 sequence: CASSLAPGQGTSEQYF. The CDR3 DNA reads as TGCGCCAGCAGCTTGGCCCCGGGACAGGGGACTTCCGAGCAGTACTTC. This rearrangement joins TRBV5-1 to TRBJ2-7; 10 nucleotides agree with TRBD1. The CDR3 is made up of 16 amino acids. Germline loops: CDR1 SGHRS, CDR2 YFSETQ. The trim removed 0 bases at V and 6 bases at J, leaving 9 bases unmatched.

This chain joins TRBV29-1 and TRBJ2-5; no reliable D call. The length of the CDR3 is 14 residues. The V end lost 5 bases, the J end lost 4 bases, and 17 bases lay between the germline ends. CDR1 and CDR2 (germline): SQVTM, ANQGSEA. CDR3 region: CSVSQNQDLETQYF. In nucleotides, the CDR3 is TGCAGCGTTTCCCAGAACCAAGACTTAGAGACCCAGTACTTC. Drawing the rest from reference TRBV29-1 and TRBJ2-5, the complete variable domain is SAVISQKPSRDICQRGTSLTIQCQVDSQVTMMFWYRQQPGQSLTLIATANQGSEATYESGFVIDKFPISRPNLTFSTLTVSNMSPEDSSIYLCSVSQNQDLETQYFGPGTRLLVL.

This clone came up a few times. V usage is TRBV10-3 and J usage is TRBJ2-2; no definite D call. There are 13 residues in the CDR3. Germline-derived CDR1 and CDR2 are ENHRY and SYGVKD. V was clipped by 4 bases and J by 2 bases, with 5 bases between them. DNA of the CDR3: TGTGCCATCAGTGGAGTCAACACCGGGGAGCTGTTTTTT. This gives the protein CAISGVNTGELFF.

The gene calls are TRBV6-5 and TRBJ2-3, with 7 bases that match TRBD2. The CDR3 is made up of 13 amino acids. Germline loops: CDR1 MNHEY, CDR2 SVGAGI. Trimming cost V 10 bases and J 0 bases; bases outside gene matches: 4. In nucleotides, the CDR3 is TGTGCCACCCGGCGGGAGAGCACAGATACGCAGTATTTT. It specifies CATRRESTDTQYF.

V and J are TRBV5-1 and TRBJ2-1; 10 bases are shared with TRBD1. With 0 bases clipped from V and 4 bases from J, the junction kept 4 bases outside the gene matches. The CDR3 contains 16 residues. Germline V gene sequence: CDR1 SGHRS, CDR2 YFSETQ. The chain's CDR3 is CASSLDPGQGYNEQFF. In DNA form, the CDR3 reads TGCGCCAGCAGCTTGGACCCGGGACAGGGGTACAATGAGCAGTTCTTC.

This chain links TRBV5-1 with TRBJ1-1, with a tentative D call TRBD1 (5 bases). The CDR3 length is 14 residues. Germline V lookup: CDR1 SGHRS, CDR2 YFSETQ. Deletions cut 3 bases from V and 0 bases from J, with 9 bases between. The CDR3 loop is CASSWRDLNTEAFF. The CDR3 region has the DNA TGCGCCAGCAGCTGGCGGGACTTGAACACTGAAGCTTTCTTT.

This rearrangement joins TRBV14 to TRBJ1-1; 9 bases map to TRBD1. Trimming took 2 bases from V and 9 from J; bases not matched to a gene: 4. The germline V gene encodes CDR1 SGHDN and CDR2 FVKESK. The CDR3 extends over 13 amino acids. The CDR3 reads CASSQNRGQKAFF. In DNA, the CDR3 is TGTGCCAGCAGCCAAAACAGGGGGCAGAAAGCTTTCTTT.

CDR3 nucleotides: TGTGCCAGTAGTATGGGACAGACCTACAATGAGCAGTTCTTC. It specifies CASSMGQTYNEQFF. The genes are TRBV19 and TRBJ2-1, with 7 bases that match TRBD1. Germline V gene sequence: CDR1 LNHDA, CDR2 SQIVND (reference sequence). The CDR3 is 14 amino acids. The junction had 1 base not matched to a gene; V was cut back by 3 bases and J by 2 bases.

This sequence joins TRBV7-9 and TRBJ1-4, with D unclear. The CDR3 runs to 15 residues. Germline values: CDR1 SEHNR, CDR2 FQNEAQ (reference sequence). V lost 3 bases and J 8 bases, leaving 16 bases between the germline ends. CDR3 residues: CASSFYLERAEKLFF. As DNA, the CDR3 is TGTGCCAGCAGCTTCTATCTGGAGAGGGCCGAAAAACTGTTTTTT.

The V and J genes are TRBV6-1 and TRBJ1-2; 9 nucleotides match TRBD1. V trimming: 4 bases; J trimming: 4 bases; junction bases outside the gene matches: 22. CDR1 MNHNS and CDR2 SASEGT come from the germline V gene. This CDR3 is built from 20 residues. The CDR3 nucleotides are TGTGCCAGCAGTGTTAGGGTTTTGGACTCGGGACAGGGCAGCAGCTATGGCTACACCTTC. Its translation: CASSVRVLDSGQGSSYGYTF.

The CDR3 here is CASTAPGIHNEQFF. The CDR3 bases are TGTGCCAGCACCGCTCCCGGGATTCACAATGAGCAGTTCTTC. The chain uses TRBV7-2 and TRBJ2-1; tentatively, D is TRBD2 (5 bases). The CDR3 has 14 amino acids. CDR1 and CDR2 from the germline V gene are SGHTA and FQGNSA. V lost 7 bases to trimming and J lost 5 bases, with 15 bases between them.

The chain links TRBV19 to TRBJ1-4; D gene unclear. The germline V and J ends were trimmed by 4 bases and 2 bases, with 5 bases remaining between them. Germline CDR1 LNHDA, CDR2 SQIVND (reference sequence). The CDR3 spans 13 residues. In DNA form, the CDR3 reads TGTGCCAGTAGTAGGCAGACTAATGAAAAACTGTTTTTT. This codes for CASSRQTNEKLFF.

This clone was seen a handful of times. The rearrangement uses TRBV5-4 and TRBJ2-1; TRBD1 matches 8 bases. V gave up 4 bases and J gave up 7 bases; unmatched junction bases: 7. This CDR3 spans 14 amino acids. The germline CDR1 and CDR2 sequences are SGHNT and YYREEE (reference sequence). In DNA, the CDR3 is TGTGCCAGCAGCCCCGGACAGGGTGAAAATGAGCAGTTCTTC. Residues: CASSPGQGENEQFF.

V gene TRBV4-2 combines with J gene TRBJ2-2; TRBD2 is a possible D gene (5 bases). This CDR3 region has 16 residues. CDR1 LGHNA and CDR2 YNFKEQ come from the germline V gene. V lost 0 bases to trimming and J lost 6 bases, with 14 bases between them. The CDR3 is CASSQDQEGRAGELFF. Written as DNA, the CDR3 is TGTGCCAGCAGCCAAGACCAGGAAGGGCGGGCCGGGGAGCTGTTTTTT.

The rearrangement uses TRBV2 and TRBJ2-1; 7 bases are a match to TRBD2. Losses at the gene ends were 4 bases for V and 5 bases for J; bases not matched to a gene: 5. This CDR3 has 14 amino acids. Germline lookup yields CDR1 SNHLY and CDR2 FYNNEI. CDR3 nucleotide sequence: TGTGCCAGCAGTGGGGGACTACCTCACAATGAGCAGTTCTTC. This codes for CASSGGLPHNEQFF.

CDR3 in amino acids: CASSEQGTEAFF. The CDR3 nucleotides read TGCGCCAGCAGCGAACAGGGGACTGAAGCTTTCTTT. V usage is TRBV10-1 and J usage is TRBJ1-1, with 7 nucleotides matching TRBD1. From germline, CDR1 is WNHNN and CDR2 SYGVQD (reference sequence). This CDR3 region has 12 residues. V gave up 6 bases and J gave up 5 bases; unmatched junction bases: 3.

The chain joins TRBV9 to TRBJ1-2; 7 bases align to TRBD1. J lost 3 bases, V lost 1 base, and 9 bases had no gene match. CDR1 and CDR2 (germline): SGDLS, YYNGEE. CDR3 length equals 16 residues. CDR3 DNA sequence: TGTGCCAGCAGCGTAAGAATAGGGGGCGAGGACTATGGCTACACCTTC. Translated, it gives CASSVRIGGEDYGYTF.

The V call is TRBV5-4, the J call TRBJ1-4, with TRBD1 matching over 7 bases. Germline V gives CDR1 SGHNT, CDR2 YYREEE (reference sequence). Germline trimming cut 4 bases from V and 6 bases from J; bases unmatched to any gene: 12. CDR3 length: 16 amino acids. CDR3 loop: CASSASRDSYDEKLFF. The CDR3 region has the DNA TGTGCCAGCAGCGCTTCCCGGGACAGCTATGATGAAAAACTGTTTTTT.

The rearrangement links TRBV7-2 to TRBJ1-3, with a tentative D call TRBD1 (6 bases). Germline V gene sequence: CDR1 SGHTA, CDR2 FQGNSA. Trimming pared 2 bases from V and 0 bases from J, leaving 11 bases between. This CDR3 spans 16 amino acids. DNA of the CDR3: TGTGCCAGCAGCTTAACGGGAGGGGGCTCTGGAAACACCATATATTTT. Translated, it gives CASSLTGGGSGNTIYF.